A selection of T cell receptor beta chains follows, all from one sample in a study of blood T cell repertoires in COVID-19. Profiling relied on immunoSEQ multiplex PCR, and the TCRdb table lists in-frame clones only, not all of them. The top ten clones hold approximately 14% of a sample with some 83,000 clones, about two thirds of them seen once. Sequencing was carried out using peripheral blood. These receptors were collected from a woman older than 75 with acute or convalescent COVID-19. The CDR3 runs from the conserved cysteine through the conserved F or W. Fields, in order: J gene, D gene, clone size, V gene, CDR3 DNA, CDR3 protein. The D gene is left open where the match is weak. Size is omitted from some rows. Given values are once, few, many or a class for expanded clones.

J: TRBJ2-5
D: TRBD1
size: NA
V: TRBV10-3
DNA: TGTGCCATCAGTCAGGGGGACCAAGAGACCCAGTACTTC
CDR3: CAISQGDQETQYF

J: TRBJ2-1
D: TRBD2
size: many
V: TRBV6-2/TRBV6-3
DNA: TGTGCCAGCAGTTACTCCCACTGGGCGGGGGTATACAATGAGCAGTTCTTC
CDR3: CASSYSHWAGVYNEQFF

J: TRBJ1-1
D: NA
size: few
V: TRBV20-1
DNA: TGCAGTGCTAGTGTTCCGGGGGCTGAAGCTTTCTTT
CDR3: CSASVPGAEAFF

J: TRBJ1-2
D: TRBD1
size: few
V: TRBV29-1
DNA: TGCAGCGTTCTCAGGGGGCAGGGTGGCTACACCTTC
CDR3: CSVLRGQGGYTF

J: TRBJ1-6
D: TRBD1
size: few
V: TRBV5-6
DNA: TGTGCCAGCAGCTTGGGAGCGGGGGGGACAGGGCAATCACCCCTCCACTTT
CDR3: CASSLGAGGTGQSPLHF

J: TRBJ1-2
D: NA
size: NA
V: TRBV6-5
DNA: TGTGCCAGCAGTTCCTCCGGGCCCAGGGGAGGCTACACCTTC
CDR3: CASSSSGPRGGYTF

J: TRBJ1-6
D: NA
size: NA
V: TRBV7-2
DNA: TGTGCCAGCAGCTTAAACGAGGGAGTCACCCTCCACTTT
CDR3: CASSLNEGVTLHF

J: TRBJ2-5
D: TRBD2
size: few
V: TRBV3-1/TRBV3-2
DNA: TGTGCCAGCAGCCAAGATCTAGCGGGGGGGCCCCGCCGAGAGACCCAGTACTTC
CDR3: CASSQDLAGGPRRETQYF

J: TRBJ2-2
D: NA
size: NA
V: TRBV11-2
DNA: TGTGCCAGCAGCGTAAATCCTACTAGATCCGGGGAGCTGTTTTTT
CDR3: CASSVNPTRSGELFF

J: TRBJ2-3
D: TRBD2
size: NA
V: TRBV7-2
DNA: TGTGCCAGCAGCTTTGGGGGGGTCACAGATACGCAGTATTTT
CDR3: CASSFGGVTDTQYF

J: TRBJ1-5
D: NA
size: NA
V: TRBV23-1
DNA: TGCGCCAGCCCTTCGGGGCAGGGGATAAATCAGCCCCAGCATTTT
CDR3: CASPSGQGINQPQHF

J: TRBJ1-1
D: NA
size: NA
V: TRBV5-1
DNA: TGCGCCAGCAGCTTGGCCCCAGGGATGAACACTGAAGCTTTCTTT
CDR3: CASSLAPGMNTEAFF

J: TRBJ2-1
D: NA
size: NA
V: TRBV7-2
DNA: TGTGCCAGCAGCCAGTCCTACAATGAGCAGTTCTTC
CDR3: CASSQSYNEQFF

J: TRBJ2-7
D: NA
size: NA
V: TRBV30
DNA: TGTGCCTGGAGTCCCCGGTTGTCTCCTGAGCAGTACTTC
CDR3: CAWSPRLSPEQYF

J: TRBJ1-2
D: NA
size: NA
V: TRBV20-1
DNA: TGCAGTGCCCGAGGGGGGGGAGGCTACACCTTC
CDR3: CSARGGGGYTF

J: TRBJ2-1
D: TRBD2
size: once
V: TRBV10-3
DNA: TGTGCCATCAGTGAGGTGGGGGGGGCCTACAATGAGCAGTTCTTC
CDR3: CAISEVGGAYNEQFF

J: TRBJ1-1
D: NA
size: NA
V: TRBV19
DNA: TGTGCCTCCGAAGGGGTTCCCGGCACTGAAGCTTTCTTT
CDR3: CASEGVPGTEAFF

J: TRBJ2-2
D: NA
size: few
V: TRBV7-8
DNA: TGTGCCAGCAGCCTTATCACCGGGGAGCTGTTTTTT
CDR3: CASSLITGELFF

J: TRBJ1-2
D: NA
size: few
V: TRBV28
DNA: TGTGCCAGCAGTCCCCCGGGGTCCTTAAGCTATGGCTACACCTTC
CDR3: CASSPPGSLSYGYTF

J: TRBJ2-7
D: TRBD2
size: NA
V: TRBV6-5
DNA: TGTGCCAGCAGTTCTCCTCCCGGGGGGTACGACTACGAGCAGTACTTC
CDR3: CASSSPPGGYDYEQYF

J: TRBJ2-5
D: NA
size: NA
V: TRBV21-1
DNA: TGTGCCAGCAGCGCCCCGGGACAGGGGGACGGATTACAAGAGACCCAGTACTTC
CDR3: CASSAPGQGDGLQETQYF

J: TRBJ2-5
D: TRBD2
size: NA
V: TRBV7-9
DNA: TGTGCCAGCAGCCCGACTAGCGGGGGGGAGACCCAGTACTTC
CDR3: CASSPTSGGETQYF

J: TRBJ1-5
D: NA
size: NA
V: TRBV28
DNA: TGTGCCAGCAGGGAAGGGGCTGGGCAGCCCCAGCATTTT
CDR3: CASREGAGQPQHF

J: TRBJ2-7
D: NA
size: NA
V: TRBV13
DNA: TGTGCCAGCAGCACAGGGAAAGGGTACGAGCAGTACTTC
CDR3: CASSTGKGYEQYF

J: TRBJ2-4
D: TRBD1
size: NA
V: TRBV2
DNA: TGTGCCAGCAGTACGGACAGGGCAAACATTCAGTACTTC
CDR3: CASSTDRANIQYF

J: TRBJ1-2
D: TRBD1
size: few
V: TRBV4-3
DNA: TGCGCCAGCAGCCGGGAACAGGGGGAAGGCTGGGGCTACACCTTC
CDR3: CASSREQGEGWGYTF

J: TRBJ1-2
D: NA
size: NA
V: TRBV30
DNA: TGTGCCTGGAATAACAGGGTGTCGAACTATGGCTACACCTTC
CDR3: CAWNNRVSNYGYTF

J: TRBJ1-2
D: NA
size: NA
V: TRBV5-6
DNA: TGTGCCAGCAGCTTGCCCGGGGCGGGGGGCTACACCTTC
CDR3: CASSLPGAGGYTF

J: TRBJ1-2
D: NA
size: NA
V: TRBV7-9
DNA: TGTGCCAGCGTCCGGACTGGGAACTATGGCTACACCTTC
CDR3: CASVRTGNYGYTF

J: TRBJ2-5
D: NA
size: once
V: TRBV2
DNA: TGTGCCAGCAGCCCAATGCCGGCTAGCCAAGAGACCCAGTACTTC
CDR3: CASSPMPASQETQYF

J: TRBJ1-2
D: NA
size: NA
V: TRBV29-1
DNA: TGCAGCGTTGAGCGGGGCTTCGGTGGCTACACCTTC
CDR3: CSVERGFGGYTF